This T cell receptor (beta chain) was captured in a study of cytomegalovirus exposure and HLA in healthy donors (dated by TCRdb to the late 2010s). Describing the broader study: According to an earlier analysis of 587 of the donors, about 190 million T cells yielded 95 million to 140 million unique TCR beta sequences and roughly 280 Gb of sequence data. Approximately 310 gigabases of sequencing data and tens of millions of unique TCR sequences were included in an early release covering about 700 HLA-typed donors. The genetic ancestry cluster associated with self-reported Caucasian donors included about four fifths of the roughly 400 genotyped donors. The aim of the study was to test whether cataloging public T cell receptors could identify signatures of past pathogen exposure. The T cell repertoires of 700 or so subjects were profiled by immunosequencing and related to cytomegalovirus serostatus. Along with the roughly 670-subject first cohort, a separate validation cohort of around 120 different subjects was used. High-throughput TCR immunosequencing, statistical association of individual TCRs with disease status, and machine learning were combined to predict cytomegalovirus infection status. In a later analysis, previously published TCR beta repertoires from 500 to 750 donors were re-analyzed and high-resolution HLA genotyping was added so that TCR occurrence patterns could be studied. In the later analysis, no new phenotypic data were used to find candidate immune exposures; instead, reliance was placed on TCR beta sequences and their occurrence across donors. An earlier analysis of approximately 500 of the donors applied high-throughput TCR beta sequencing to assess whether each TCR beta V gene segment acted as functional or pseudogenic. Donor age, sex, ethnicity and CMV serostatus were compiled together with the repertoire data. A later genetic analysis took genome-wide SNP genotypes for about 55% of the 666 donors and used that subset as a discovery cohort. Every discovery cohort repertoire had been produced on one sequencing platform. HLA typing covered class I and class II loci at four-digit resolution. Typing coverage varied by locus: about 620-630 donors for A, B, C, DRB1 and DQB1; 500 to 550 for DQA1; more than 600 for DPA1; 450 to 480 for DPB1. Several DR-DQ haplotypes were treated as single units for association and clustering because of strong linkage in the cohort. Among some 400 genotyped donors of the cohort, an average of about 240,000 unique TCR beta nucleotide sequences were sequenced per donor, about a sixth of them non-productive.

What the work shows at the level of the full study, not this receptor alone: Because some donors lacked HLA typing at each locus, the association tests relied only on the typed subset. The 87-base-pair reads could not distinguish some IMGT-functional V segments, including TRBV6-2 and TRBV6-3, so those segments were excluded. According to a later genetic analysis, donors in an Asian-associated ancestry cluster had fewer N-insertions in productive TCRs than the roughly 660-donor mean. In a later analysis, HLA-associated TCR beta chains showed more clonal expansion and lower generation probabilities than non-associated chains that were equally common. Several of the top co-occurrence clusters appeared to be linked to parvovirus B19, influenza, CMV and Epstein-Barr virus, according to a later analysis. The classifier was reported to diagnose cytomegalovirus status with high specificity and sensitivity in both the original and validation cohorts. Sequencing depth was assumed to be roughly uniform across donors in the presence/absence analyses, though that assumption may not hold. Only TCR beta chains were sequenced in this cohort, and the absence of alpha or paired-chain data limited detectable features. Correlated functional status among segregating V segments might be attributable to linkage disequilibrium, but an unknown experimental factor could not be ruled out. Across donors, most TCR sequences were observed very rarely, whereas some public TCRs were present in many individuals. A later analysis associated 17,000 or so TCR beta sequences with specific HLA alleles at a false discovery rate of 0.05. In a later analysis, most CMV-associated TCR beta chains were found to appear HLA-restricted, with HLA associations seemingly driven largely by CMV exposure. The study listed 150 to 200 TCR beta chains as associated with cytomegalovirus. A further reported finding was that TCR beta sequences accurately predicted the HLA-A and HLA-B alleles for most subjects in the first cohort. CMV serostatus was the only immune exposure information available for the cohort. V-gene and J-gene trimming of TCR beta chains was associated with a missense DCLRE1C variant in a later genetic analysis, and the association was replicated in an independent cohort. Three of the identified cytomegalovirus-associated TCR beta chains were confirmed in vitro to be specific for cytomegalovirus antigens. In an earlier analysis of more than 450 of the donors, most TCR beta V segments were observed in productive rearrangements about 87% or about 30% of the time, broadly matching IMGT annotations. A later analysis found that TCR association rates varied across HLA loci, with DRB1 alleles showing the most associated TCRs and HLA-C alleles the fewest. The authors suggested that the approach could potentially be extended to other disease states and immunological phenotypes. When HLA alleles, especially DR and DQ, strongly co-occurred, attributing TCR associations to individual alleles was difficult. Because counts were too low, about 18 rarely observed V segments, including chromosome 9 orphons, were left out of the earlier analysis of 500 to 750 of the donors. A cluster of highly shared sequence variants was judged likely to represent a technical artifact of the sequencing pipeline.

CDR1 MNHEY and CDR2 SVGAGI were looked up in the germline V gene. Trimming costs V 7 bases and J 7 bases, and their ends lie 14 bases apart. The CDR3 holds 13 amino acids from the cysteine to the phenylalanine. Solely the CDR3 DNA is kept, with 39 bases framed from the first base. The library was prepared using the immunoSEQ multiplex PCR assay. The multiplex PCR relied on a mix of 60 forward primers for TCR Vbeta segments and 13 reverse primers for TCR Jbeta segments. A multiplex PCR assay on genomic DNA amplified the CDR3 region of rearranged TCR beta genes. The amplified TCR beta libraries were sequenced on the Illumina HiSeq System as 87-base-pair reads. In the paper's pipeline: In a later analysis, tens of millions of unique TCR beta chains were counted across the 650 to 700 repertoires, and about 10 million of these chains were shared by at least two donors. Raw reads were error-corrected and collapsed into unique sequences with a nearest-neighbor algorithm that merged closely related sequences to remove PCR and sequencing errors. Alignment of CDR3 sequences to IMGT reference sequences was used to assign V, D and J gene segments. For a sequence to be retained, a match of at least six nucleotides to both a V gene segment and a J gene segment was required. Rearrangements were called productive when the CDR3 lacked stop codons and stayed in frame with V and J; all others were non-productive. CDR3 was defined according to IMGT convention as the region running from the second conserved V-encoded cysteine to the conserved J-encoded phenylalanine. The earlier analysis of 587 of the donors excluded sequences that lacked an unambiguous match to a single V gene segment. In an earlier analysis of roughly 600 of the donors, a V segment was called functional when productive rearrangements were above 56.7%, and segregating when the standard deviation between donors exceeded 5%. A statistical classification framework was developed to diagnose cytomegalovirus status using the catalog of TCR beta chain sequences. In a later analysis, V and J genes were assigned by comparing TCR nucleotide sequences against IMGT/GENE-DB human TR gene sequences. In a later analysis, CDR3 sequences and most-parsimonious VDJ recombination scenarios were assigned using the TCRdist pipeline. In a later analysis, each TCR beta chain was defined by its CDR3 amino acid sequence together with its V-gene family, and reads lacking a unique V-gene family were excluded. In a later analysis, a few hundred highly shared, low-generation-probability nucleotide sequences were removed to address suspected cross-contamination and a sequencing artifact. A later analysis calculated a clonal expansion index for each public chain from normalized within-repertoire ranks of inferred template counts. In a later analysis, generation probabilities were computed using a VDJ recombination model fitted to out-of-frame rearrangements, and the results were checked against IGoR. In a later analysis, hypergeometric tests were used to score TCR-TCR, TCR-HLA and TCR-CMV co-occurrence, with a repertoire-size bias correction applied to TCR pairs. A later analysis estimated false discovery rates by permuting HLA or CMV assignments 20 times. In a later analysis, co-occurring TCRs were grouped using DBSCAN, and TCRdist sequence similarity was added for clustering within HLA-allele-positive subsets. Repertoires with fewer than 30,000 or more than 120,000 public chains, plus five repertoires with anomalous nucleotide sharing, were excluded from co-occurrence clustering. TCRdb retrieved this table from immuneACCESS and kept in-frame rearrangements only. Not all clones are present; in checked studies, unresolved V genes account for under half, and no reason is known for the remainder. V, J and clone size derive from that table, while D and trimming were established from the DNA sequence. This sample holds approximately 40,000 clones; 66% were observed only once. Roughly 18% of the sample is taken by the ten largest.

The cohort was made up of about 670 healthy bone marrow donors. At the time of sampling, all cohort members were nominally healthy, though unrecorded immune exposures were likely present. The donor was CMV seropositive and was included in the group of 250 to 350 seropositive cohort members. Each donor provided a peripheral blood sample, and peripheral blood mononuclear cells were used for TCR beta sequencing. Genomic DNA extraction from the blood cell samples was performed with the Qiagen DNeasy Blood Extraction Kit. With respect to this clone: Its antigen target is currently unknown. No much larger clone exists at a distance of one base, and base qualities are not known.

Sequencing was performed on PBMCs. Recombination joined TRBV6-5 with TRBJ1-3, and perhaps TRBD1 as D gene, on 6 matching bases. The origin of this receptor is a man in his forties or fifties in good health and CMV-seropositive. The CDR3 region has the sequence CASNPRGTNTIYF. The bases are TGTGCCAGCAACCCAAGGGGGACCAACACCATATATTTT.